Listed here are 7 T cell receptor beta chains from one sample, sequenced in a study of OX40 agonist ivuxolimab in advanced cancers. The protocol was immunoSEQ multiplex PCR, while the TCRdb copy is restricted to in-frame clones and leaves out a portion. The sample contains tens of thousands of clones, about nine tenths of which appear only once. The source was CD4+ or CD8+ T cells sorted from blood, collected in a trial of the OX40 agonist ivuxolimab. Receptors originate from an adult with an advanced solid tumor such as melanoma, head and neck, liver or kidney cancer.

CDR3 sequence (DNA): TGTGCCAGCAGTTTAGCTAGCGGGGCTAGTGAGCAGTTCTTC. Protein product: CASSLASGASEQFF. This chain uses TRBV27 with TRBJ2-1; 9 nucleotides agree with TRBD2. Germline values: CDR1 MNHEY, CDR2 SMNVEV (reference sequence). This CDR3 contains 14 residues. V gave up 2 bases and J gave up 9 bases; unmatched junction bases: 5.

This chain joins TRBV6-5 and TRBJ2-7, with 12 bases aligning to TRBD1. Losses at the gene ends were 5 bases for V and 5 bases for J; bases not matched to a gene: 4. Looked up from germline, CDR1 is MNHEY and CDR2 is SVGAGI. The CDR3 contains 14 residues. The CDR3 spells CASSGTGGADEQYF. Written as DNA, the CDR3 is TGTGCCAGCAGTGGGACAGGGGGCGCCGACGAGCAGTACTTC.

The count of this clone is one. V usage is TRBV19 and J usage is TRBJ2-7; 12 bases are a match to TRBD2. CDR1 and CDR2 (germline): LNHDA, SQIVND (reference sequence). V was pared by 5 bases and J by 3 bases, with 8 bases of the junction left unmatched. The CDR3 consists of 16 residues. The CDR3, as DNA: TGTGCCAGTAGTTGGACTAGCGGGATCAACAACTACGAGCAGTACTTC. As protein: CASSWTSGINNYEQYF. Full variable domain (outside the CDR3, taken from reference TRBV19 and TRBJ2-7): DGGITQSPKYLFRKEGQNVTLSCEQNLNHDAMYWYRQDPGQGLRLIYYSQIVNDFQKGDIAEGYSVSREKKESFPLTVTSAQKNPTAFYLCASSWTSGINNYEQYFGPGTRLTVT.

The rearrangement uses TRBV5-5 and TRBJ2-1, with D perhaps TRBD1 or TRBD2 (6 bases each). Germline V gives CDR1 SGHKS, CDR2 YYEKEE (reference sequence). The CDR3 runs 16 residues. The ends were cut back, 1 base at V and 7 bases at J, with 18 bases in the middle. CDR3 DNA sequence: TGTGCCAGCAGCTTGACCGGAACAGGGAGGTGGAATGAGCAGTTCTTC. Encoded protein: CASSLTGTGRWNEQFF.

The chain has TRBV4-3 and TRBJ2-5; D uncertain. Germline V gives CDR1 LGHNA, CDR2 YSLEER. Deletions cut 0 bases from V and 4 bases from J, with 15 bases between. The CDR3 consists of 16 residues. The CDR3 DNA reads as TGCGCCAGCAGCCAAGATAGTGGCAGGACGGGAGAGACCCAGTACTTC. Translated: CASSQDSGRTGETQYF.

This chain connects TRBV4-1 to TRBJ1-1, with TRBD1 as a possible D gene (6 bases). The CDR3 has 16 amino acids. V lost 6 bases and J lost 0, with 17 bases in between. Germline assignment: CDR1 MGHRA and CDR2 YSYEKL. CDR3 protein: CASRIHEQGLNTEAFF. The CDR3 DNA reads TGCGCCAGCAGGATTCACGAACAGGGTTTGAACACTGAAGCTTTCTTT.

The rearrangement joins TRBV19 to TRBJ2-4; TRBD1 matches at 12 bases. This CDR3 has 20 residues. Germline CDR1 is LNHDA and CDR2 is SQIVND (reference sequence). V shed 1 base and J 11 bases; nucleotides not matched to a gene: 21. The CDR3 sequence is CASSIGLNEWGQGAGILQYF. CDR3 DNA: TGTGCCAGTAGTATAGGATTGAATGAGTGGGGACAGGGGGCCGGAATACTTCAGTACTTC.